These 27 T cell receptor beta chains came from one sample sequenced in a study of blood T cell repertoires in COVID-19. Libraries were prepared by immunoSEQ multiplex PCR; TCRdb keeps only in-frame clonotypes and omits some of them. The data contain more than 90,000 clones, 70% to 90% of them singletons. The sequenced sample was peripheral blood. Receptors originate from a man aged 70-80 years who had recovered from COVID-19.

The chain recombines TRBV28 with TRBJ2-1; 10 bases line up with TRBD2. The CDR3 runs 16 residues. CDR1 is MDHEN, CDR2 SYDVKM, per germline. Losses at the gene ends were 8 bases for V and 7 bases for J; bases not matched to a gene: 14. The CDR3 is CASQLFSSGSRNEQFF. CDR3 sequence (DNA): TGTGCCAGCCAATTATTCTCTAGCGGGAGTAGGAATGAGCAGTTCTTC.

This clone has just a few counts. This rearrangement joins TRBV19 to TRBJ1-6, with TRBD1 identical over 7 bases. In germline, CDR1 is LNHDA, CDR2 SQIVND (reference sequence). The CDR3 spans 15 residues. Trimming removed 4 bases from V and 6 bases from J; junction bases left unmatched: 6. The CDR3 DNA follows: TGTGCCAGTAGTACCGATACAGGGGCTAATTCACCCCTCCACTTT. Translation gives CASSTDTGANSPLHF. Full variable domain (outside the CDR3, taken from reference TRBV19 and TRBJ1-6): DGGITQSPKYLFRKEGQNVTLSCEQNLNHDAMYWYRQDPGQGLRLIYYSQIVNDFQKGDIAEGYSVSREKKESFPLTVTSAQKNPTAFYLCASSTDTGANSPLHFGNGTRLTVT.

This chain connects TRBV5-1 to TRBJ1-3; D not certain. Per the germline V gene, CDR1 is SGHRS and CDR2 is YFSETQ. Trimming shortened V by 4 bases and J by 0 bases, and 8 bases separated the two germline ends. This CDR3 spans 14 amino acids. This CDR3 reads CASSPKLSGNTIYF. The CDR3 bases are TGCGCCAGCAGCCCGAAGCTCTCTGGAAACACCATATATTTT. Using reference TRBV5-1 and TRBJ1-3 for the parts outside the CDR3, the full variable domain is KAGVTQTPRYLIKTRGQQVTLSCSPISGHRSVSWYQQTPGQGLQFLFEYFSETQRNKGNFPGRFSGRQFSNSRSEMNVSTLELGDSALYLCASSPKLSGNTIYFGEGSWLTVV.

This rearrangement joins TRBV18 to TRBJ1-2, with 9 bases lining up with TRBD1. Germline V gives CDR1 KGHSH, CDR2 LQKENI. CDR3 length: 13 amino acids. V lost 3 bases to trimming and J lost 8 bases; unmatched junction nucleotides: 4. CDR3 amino acids: CASSPWTGAGYTF. CDR3 in DNA: TGTGCCAGCTCACCCTGGACAGGGGCCGGCTACACCTTC. Together with reference TRBV18 and TRBJ1-2, the CDR3 gives the full variable domain: NAGVMQNPRHLVRRRGQEARLRCSPMKGHSHVYWYRQLPEEGLKFMVYLQKENIIDESGMPKERFSAEFPKEGPSILRIQQVVRGDSAAYFCASSPWTGAGYTFGSGTRLTVV.

The rearrangement uses TRBV5-1 and TRBJ2-5, with D perhaps matching TRBD1 (6 bases). Germline V lookup: CDR1 SGHRS, CDR2 YFSETQ. The CDR3 loop spans 15 amino acids. The V gene lost 4 bases and the J gene lost 2 bases, with 15 bases spanning the gap. CDR3 coding DNA: TGCGCCAGCAGCATAGAAGACAGGCTACAAGAGACCCAGTACTTC. It yields the protein CASSIEDRLQETQYF.

The chain joins TRBV19 to TRBJ1-2; D remains ambiguous. The CDR3 extends over 12 amino acids. Germline lookup yields CDR1 LNHDA and CDR2 SQIVND (reference sequence). Trimming removed 6 bases at V and 1 base at J, with 6 bases between. This chain's CDR3 is CASSVFNYGYTF. The CDR3 coding sequence is TGTGCCAGTAGCGTCTTTAACTATGGCTACACCTTC.

V gene TRBV4-2 combines with J gene TRBJ2-3, with TRBD2 matching over 8 bases. In germline, CDR1 is LGHNA, CDR2 YNFKEQ. The CDR3 has 18 amino acids. V trimming: 1 base; J trimming: 8 bases; junction bases outside the gene matches: 17. As DNA, the CDR3 is TGTGCCAGCAGCCAAGCATCCCGGGGTCTAGCGGGTTCAATTACGCAGTATTTT. Amino acid sequence: CASSQASRGLAGSITQYF.

The rearrangement uses TRBV14 and TRBJ2-3, with TRBD2 identical over 13 bases. The V and J ends lost 4 bases and 5 bases, in that order; junction bases with no gene match: 6. The length of the CDR3 is 16 residues. Germline assignment: CDR1 SGHDN and CDR2 FVKESK. The CDR3 DNA sequence: TGTGCCAGCAGCCTTTGGACTAGCGGGAGAGTAGATACGCAGTATTTT. Amino acids: CASSLWTSGRVDTQYF.

The rearrangement links TRBV19 to TRBJ1-2; no firm D call. CDR3 length equals 14 residues. Germline V gene lookup returns CDR1 LNHDA and CDR2 SQIVND (reference sequence). The ends were cut back, 5 bases at V and 5 bases at J, with 15 bases in the middle. As DNA, the CDR3 is TGTGCCAGTAGTCTGGAGGGTGGCCCTTATGGCTACACCTTC. This codes for CASSLEGGPYGYTF.

This clone occurred many times. The chain couples TRBV6-5 to TRBJ2-7; 7 bases agree with TRBD2. The CDR3 covers 15 residues. V was pared by 5 bases and J by 5 bases, with 12 bases of the junction left unmatched. The V gene's germline CDR1 is MNHEY and CDR2 SVGAGI. Here the CDR3 reads CASSNRLATTHEQYF. In DNA, the CDR3 is TGTGCCAGCAGTAACCGACTAGCAACCACTCACGAGCAGTACTTC.

V is TRBV5-1 and J is TRBJ2-2, with 9 positions matching TRBD1. V lost 4 bases, J lost 3 bases, and 4 bases stayed unmatched. The germline V gene has CDR1 SGHRS and CDR2 YFSETQ. The CDR3 loop spans 15 amino acids. CDR3 DNA sequence: TGCGCCAGCAGCCTTGACAGGGGGGACACCGGGGAGCTGTTTTTT. This sequence encodes CASSLDRGDTGELFF.

The V call is TRBV6-4, the J call TRBJ2-1; maybe TRBD2 (5 bases). With 5 bases removed from V and 8 bases from J, the gap between germline ends came to 13 bases. Per the germline V gene, CDR1 is MRHNA and CDR2 is SNTAGT. CDR3 length: 13 amino acids. The CDR3 region is CASSPTSKDEQFF. The CDR3 region has the DNA TGTGCCAGCAGTCCCACTAGTAAGGATGAGCAGTTCTTC.

The chain uses TRBV19 and TRBJ1-6, with no clear D. Germline loops: CDR1 LNHDA, CDR2 SQIVND (reference sequence). V dropped 7 bases and J dropped 3 bases, with 10 bases sitting between them. The CDR3 extends over 14 amino acids. The CDR3 region is CASKEGLYNSPLHF. The CDR3 nucleotides read TGTGCCAGTAAGGAGGGCCTCTATAATTCACCCCTCCACTTT.

V is TRBV10-2 and J is TRBJ1-2; D gene ambiguous. The CDR3 contains 13 residues. V dropped 1 base and J dropped 5 bases, with 8 bases sitting between them. From germline, CDR1 is WSHSY and CDR2 SAAADI. The CDR3 DNA sequence: TGCGCCAGCAGTGAGTTGTCGCTATATGGCTACACCTTC. Protein: CASSELSLYGYTF.

This chain's CDR3 is CASSSRGEWNEQYF. The CDR3 DNA sequence: TGTGCCAGCAGTTCCCGGGGGGAGTGGAACGAGCAGTACTTC. This chain joins TRBV28 and TRBJ2-7; TRBD2 aligns across 7 bases. With V trimmed by 4 bases and J by 5 bases, 8 bases remained unmatched. The CDR3 extends over 14 amino acids. Germline CDR1 and CDR2: MDHEN and SYDVKM.

This chain links TRBV18 with TRBJ2-4, with 9 positions matching TRBD1. Germline-derived CDR1 and CDR2 are KGHSH and LQKENI. The trim removed 1 base at V and 3 bases at J, leaving 7 bases unmatched. The CDR3 has 17 amino acids. The CDR3 nucleotides read TGTGCCAGCTCACCACGGATGACAGGGGGTGTCAAAAACATTCAGTACTTC. Its translation: CASSPRMTGGVKNIQYF.

The V call is TRBV11-2, the J call TRBJ2-3; 12 nucleotides line up with TRBD2. Trimming at V came to 2 bases and at J to 5 bases, leaving 11 bases not matched to a gene. This CDR3 has 18 residues. Germline CDR1 and CDR2: SGHAT and FQNNGV. This CDR3 reads CASSLTASGGAVIDTQYF. In DNA form, the CDR3 reads TGTGCCAGCAGCTTAACTGCTAGCGGGGGGGCAGTTATAGATACGCAGTATTTT.

The rearrangement joins TRBV5-4 to TRBJ2-7; 11 bases align to TRBD1. V lost 4 bases and J lost 3; bases outside the gene matches: 3. The CDR3 loop spans 14 amino acids. CDR1 is SGHNT and CDR2 is YYREEE in the germline V gene (reference sequence). CDR3 DNA: TGTGCCAGCAGCGGGACAGGGGGAGTCTACGAGCAGTACTTC. The encoded protein is CASSGTGGVYEQYF.

The chain recombines TRBV21-1 with TRBJ2-5; whether TRBD1, the table's D call, matches the DNA was not checked. TRBV21-1 is noted as a pseudogene. The CDR3 has 17 residues. CDR3 region: CASSATLIGQGKETQYF. Here the CDR3 DNA reads TGTGCCAGCAGCGCAACTTTAATCGGACAGGGCAAAGAGACCCAGTACTTC.

This clone was observed a handful of times. V gene TRBV28 combines with J gene TRBJ1-6; the D gene is possibly TRBD1 (5 bases). The CDR3 has 14 amino acids. Germline CDR1 and CDR2: MDHEN and SYDVKM. V was trimmed by 2 bases and J by 9 bases, leaving 11 bases between them. CDR3 sequence: CASSLQGSRSPLHF. The CDR3 region has the DNA TGTGCCAGCAGTTTACAGGGCTCTCGTTCACCCCTCCACTTT.

This clone was detected only a few times. This chain links TRBV28 with TRBJ2-4, with D unresolved. This CDR3 is 16 amino acids long. CDR1 and CDR2 from the germline V gene are MDHEN and SYDVKM. V shed 2 bases and J shed 0 bases, with 11 bases lying between them. DNA of the CDR3: TGTGCCAGCAGTTTAATGGTCGGTGTAGCCAAAAACATTCAGTACTTC. Encoded protein: CASSLMVGVAKNIQYF.

This clone was found a few times. This sequence joins TRBV19 and TRBJ2-2; possible D gene TRBD2, 6 bases. The CDR3 length is 16 residues. The germline CDR1 and CDR2 sequences are LNHDA and SQIVND (reference sequence). V was trimmed by 8 bases and J by 4 bases, leaving 20 bases between them. CDR3 DNA: TGTGCCAGTCGGCCAGGGTCAGGAGGGAGCACCGGGGAGCTGTTTTTT. It yields the protein CASRPGSGGSTGELFF.

The J gene is TRBJ1-4, the V gene TRBV19, with a possible D match to TRBD1 (6 bases). Germline assignment: CDR1 LNHDA and CDR2 SQIVND (reference sequence). Trimming removed 3 bases from V and 7 bases from J, with 12 bases in between. The CDR3 length is 14 residues. The CDR3 DNA reads TGTGCCAGTAGTATGGTAGGGGGACGTGAAAAACTGTTTTTT. The encoded protein is CASSMVGGREKLFF.

The rearrangement joins TRBV4-1 to TRBJ1-5; 11 bases fit TRBD1. J lost 6 bases, V lost 2 bases, and 3 bases had no gene match. Germline V gene lookup returns CDR1 MGHRA and CDR2 YSYEKL. The CDR3 has 15 residues. CDR3 amino acids: CASSQWDRGSQPQHF. The CDR3 region has the DNA TGCGCCAGCAGCCAATGGGACAGGGGGAGTCAGCCCCAGCATTTT.

The rearrangement uses TRBV5-1 and TRBJ2-3, with 12 nucleotides matching TRBD2. This CDR3 is 16 amino acids long. V lost 4 bases and J lost 3; bases outside the gene matches: 6. Germline values: CDR1 SGHRS, CDR2 YFSETQ. CDR3 residues: CASSPRLAGATDTQYF. The CDR3 DNA reads TGCGCCAGCAGCCCTCGACTAGCGGGGGCAACAGATACGCAGTATTTT.

The chain joins TRBV4-1 to TRBJ2-1; D may be TRBD2 (6 bases). The CDR3 has 16 residues. CDR1 and CDR2 (germline): MGHRA, YSYEKL. V was shortened by 1 base and J by 0 bases, with 10 bases between the two germline ends. The CDR3 DNA reads TGCGCCAGCAGCCAAGCCCTGCGGGGCTCCTACAATGAGCAGTTCTTC. Translation gives CASSQALRGSYNEQFF.

The V gene is TRBV4-2, the J gene TRBJ2-3, with 12 bases fitting TRBD1. Per the germline V gene, CDR1 is LGHNA and CDR2 is YNFKEQ. V shed 1 base, J shed 3 bases, and the junction held 8 bases outside the gene matches. The CDR3 totals 18 residues. CDR3 protein: CASSQVMTGQGATDTQYF. CDR3 bases: TGTGCCAGCAGCCAAGTGATGACGGGACAGGGGGCAACAGATACGCAGTATTTT.